This is a list of T cell receptor beta chains from one sample in a study of control samples from healthy donors and cancer patients. Repertoires were generated with immunoSEQ multiplex PCR, while TCRdb's copy carries only in-frame clones and drops some. The repertoire holds tens of thousands of clones, with approximately 86% as singletons. Sequencing was performed on blood. These receptors were obtained from a man aged 55-75 years in good health. Each CDR3 is given with its conserved first and last residue. Each record gives: V gene, J gene, D gene, clone size, CDR3 protein, CDR3 DNA. D genes are given only for firm matches. Size values are once, few and many counts, or a class for expanded clones, and some rows have none.

TRBV2	TRBJ2-6	NA	NA	CASRPNEANVLTF	TGTGCCAGCAGACCGAATGAGGCCAACGTCCTGACTTTC
TRBV6-5	TRBJ1-6	NA	few	CATQPGDSPLHF	TGTGCCACCCAACCAGGGGATTCACCCCTCCACTTT
TRBV4-3	TRBJ2-5	NA	many	CASSQDIASARETQYF	TGCGCCAGCAGCCAAGACATCGCTTCAGCTAGGGAGACCCAGTACTTC
TRBV5-4	TRBJ2-2	TRBD2	NA	CASSLPTGLAGTNTGELFF	TGTGCCAGCAGCTTACCGACGGGACTAGCGGGGACGAACACCGGGGAGCTGTTTTTT
TRBV3-1/TRBV3-2	TRBJ2-4	NA	NA	CASSQDEKNIQYF	TGTGCCAGCAGCCAAGACGAGAAAAACATTCAGTACTTC
TRBV5-1	TRBJ2-2	NA	NA	CASSLSYLNTGELFF	TGCGCCAGCAGCTTAAGCTACCTGAACACCGGGGAGCTGTTTTTT
TRBV7-9	TRBJ2-7	TRBD1	NA	CASSFGTGAYEQYF	TGTGCCAGCAGCTTTGGGACAGGAGCCTACGAGCAGTACTTC
TRBV18	TRBJ1-1	NA	NA	CASSLPGQARLNTEAFF	TGTGCCAGCTCATTACCGGGTCAGGCCCGATTGAACACTGAAGCTTTCTTT
TRBV21-1	TRBJ1-5	NA	once	CASLTYIQPQHF	TGTGCCAGCCTCACCTATATTCAGCCCCAGCATTTT
TRBV28	TRBJ1-1	NA	NA	CASSSPAGASTEAFF	TGTGCCAGCAGTTCCCCAGCGGGGGCTAGCACTGAAGCTTTCTTT
TRBV28	TRBJ2-3	NA	NA	CASSLTRTSTDTQYF	TGTGCCAGCAGTTTGACTAGAACTAGCACAGATACGCAGTATTTT
TRBV7-9	TRBJ2-5	TRBD1	NA	CASGRQGPQETQYF	TGTGCCAGCGGCCGACAGGGACCCCAAGAGACCCAGTACTTC
TRBV29-1	TRBJ1-2	NA	few	CGGRTNYGYTF	TGCGGGGGACGGACTAACTATGGCTACACCTTC
TRBV6-2/TRBV6-3	TRBJ2-4	TRBD2	NA	CASSSGSGTKNIQYF	TGTGCCAGCAGTAGCGGGAGCGGAACCAAAAACATTCAGTACTTC
TRBV7-2	TRBJ2-7	TRBD2	NA	CASSLSGGTKHYEQYF	TGTGCCAGCAGCTTATCGGGCGGGACTAAGCACTACGAGCAGTACTTC
TRBV11-1	TRBJ1-1	NA	NA	CASSLVAGLSEAFF	TGTGCCAGCAGCTTAGTTGCGGGGCTCTCTGAAGCTTTCTTT
TRBV2	TRBJ1-5	NA	NA	CASKADYSNQPQHF	TGTGCCAGCAAGGCTGACTATAGCAATCAGCCCCAGCATTTT
TRBV7-9	TRBJ2-3	TRBD2	once	CASSSGGADTQYF	TGTGCCAGCAGCTCCGGGGGGGCAGATACGCAGTATTTT
TRBV30	TRBJ1-1	NA	NA	CAWSATGTEAFF	TGTGCCTGGAGCGCAACAGGCACTGAAGCTTTCTTT
TRBV6-2/TRBV6-3	TRBJ2-5	TRBD2	few	CASSYRTYLAGEETQYF	TGTGCCAGCAGTTACCGGACCTACCTAGCGGGGGAAGAGACCCAGTACTTC
TRBV18	TRBJ2-7	NA	NA	CASSPGNLNEQYF	TGTGCCAGCTCACCAGGAAATCTGAACGAGCAGTACTTC
TRBV14	TRBJ1-1	NA	NA	CASSQDPGSEAFF	TGTGCCAGCAGCCAAGATCCCGGATCTGAAGCTTTCTTT
TRBV13	TRBJ2-7	NA	NA	CASSLTGASYEQYF	TGTGCCAGCAGCCTCACCGGGGCATCCTACGAGCAGTACTTC
TRBV6-6	TRBJ2-1	TRBD2	NA	CASSLASGFDNEQFF	TGTGCCAGCAGTTTGGCTAGCGGGTTTGACAATGAGCAGTTCTTC
TRBV19	TRBJ2-2	TRBD2	NA	CASLTSGNTGELFF	TGTGCCAGTCTTACTAGCGGGAACACCGGGGAGCTGTTTTTT
TRBV20-1	TRBJ1-5	NA	NA	CSASLRGHNQPQHF	TGCAGTGCTAGTCTCCGGGGCCACAATCAGCCCCAGCATTTT
TRBV11-3	TRBJ2-7	TRBD1	few	CASSLPGQGQYNPATYEQYF	TGTGCCAGCAGCCTCCCCGGACAGGGGCAGTACAACCCCGCTACCTACGAGCAGTACTTC
TRBV7-2	TRBJ2-5	NA	NA	CASSFLPGSFKETQYF	TGTGCCAGCAGCTTCCTCCCCGGGAGTTTTAAAGAGACCCAGTACTTC
TRBV5-5	TRBJ1-5	TRBD1	NA	CASSFGQGSNQPQHF	TGTGCCAGCAGCTTCGGACAGGGGAGCAATCAGCCCCAGCATTTT
TRBV20-1	TRBJ2-1	NA	NA	CSASSRVKWYNEQFF	TGCAGTGCTAGTTCACGGGTAAAATGGTACAATGAGCAGTTCTTC
TRBV27	TRBJ2-2	NA	few	CASTAADPSGLGELFF	TGTGCCAGCACCGCGGCGGACCCTTCCGGGCTCGGGGAGCTGTTTTTT